Here is one T cell receptor (beta chain) with its context. Its cognate antigen is unknown. Germline V gene lookup returns CDR1 SNHLY and CDR2 FYNNEI. The CDR3 spans 13 residues. Trimming removed 6 bases from V and 5 bases from J, with 11 bases in between. The data belong to a study of blood T cells in healthy people across ages. Study background: The capture of about one barcoded beta molecule per two T cells was achieved by template switching.

A second roughly 7 to 11 cycle PCR used barcoded and J-beta primers. Paired-end reads containing CDR3 totaled no fewer than 2.5 million for each sample. TCRdb itself ran the 5' RACE reads through MiXCR, one entry per CDR3 protein. The sample contains about 1.4 million distinct CDR3 sequences, 55% to 75% of which appear only once. Overall study results and limits: It was not known whether donors were CMV positive (a possible confounder of expanded clonotype changes).

The authors drew 8.5 to 10 milliliters of peripheral blood from each donor. Sequenced sample: blood. This receptor was identified in a young man in good health. This chain uses TRBV2 with TRBJ2-1; D is possibly TRBD1 (6 bases). The CDR3 loop reads CASRGTLNNEQFF. The CDR3 nucleotides are TGTGCCAGCAGGGGGACACTTAACAATGAGCAGTTCTTC.